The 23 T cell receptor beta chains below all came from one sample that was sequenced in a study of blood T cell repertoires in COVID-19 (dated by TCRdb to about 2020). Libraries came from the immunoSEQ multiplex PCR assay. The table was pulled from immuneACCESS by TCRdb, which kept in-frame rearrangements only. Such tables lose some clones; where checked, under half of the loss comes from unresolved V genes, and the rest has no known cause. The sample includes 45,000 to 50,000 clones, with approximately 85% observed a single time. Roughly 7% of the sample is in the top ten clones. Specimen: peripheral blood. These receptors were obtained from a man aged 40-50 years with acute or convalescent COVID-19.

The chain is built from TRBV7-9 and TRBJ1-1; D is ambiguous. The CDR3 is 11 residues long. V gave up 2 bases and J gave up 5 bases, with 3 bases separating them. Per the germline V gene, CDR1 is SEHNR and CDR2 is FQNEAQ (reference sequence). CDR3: CASSLLTEAFF. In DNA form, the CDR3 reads TGTGCCAGCAGCTTACTGACTGAAGCTTTCTTT.

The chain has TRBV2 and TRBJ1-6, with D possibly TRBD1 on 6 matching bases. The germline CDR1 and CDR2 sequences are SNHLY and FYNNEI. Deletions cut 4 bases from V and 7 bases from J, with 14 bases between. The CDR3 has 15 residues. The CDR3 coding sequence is TGTGCCAGCAGTGGGGGGCTCAAGGGAAATTCACCCCTCCACTTT. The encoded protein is CASSGGLKGNSPLHF. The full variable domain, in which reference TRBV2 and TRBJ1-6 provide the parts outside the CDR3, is EPEVTQTPSHQVTQMGQEVILRCVPISNHLYFYWYRQILGQKVEFLVSFYNNEISEKSEIFDDQFSVERPDGSNFTLKIRSTKLEDSAMYFCASSGGLKGNSPLHFGNGTRLTVT.

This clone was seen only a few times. CDR3 region: CASSLFAGEAFF. The CDR3 DNA reads TGTGCCAGCAGCTTATTCGCGGGAGAAGCTTTCTTT. The rearrangement uses TRBV7-9 and TRBJ1-1; D not certain. This CDR3 has 12 amino acids. CDR1 and CDR2 from the germline V gene are SEHNR and FQNEAQ (reference sequence). Trimming cost V 2 bases and J 8 bases, with 9 bases left between them.

The CDR3 DNA is TGTGCCAGCAGCTTAAACGCGAAGAGGGAGACCCAGTACTTC. Translation: CASSLNAKRETQYF. The J gene is TRBJ2-5, the V gene TRBV11-2; D gene unclear. Trimming removed 2 bases from V and 5 bases from J, with 12 bases in between. The CDR3 is 14 residues long. From germline, CDR1 is SGHAT and CDR2 FQNNGV.

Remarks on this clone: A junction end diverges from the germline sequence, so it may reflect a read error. The CDR3 DNA follows: TGCAGTGCAGGGGTGTTCGGGAGTGGCTTC. As protein: CSAGVFGSGF. The chain recombines TRBV20-1 with TRBJ1-2; possibly TRBD1 for D (5 bases). Per the germline V gene, CDR1 is DFQATT and CDR2 is SNEGSKA (reference sequence). CDR3 length: 10 residues.

CDR3 region: CASSRGQGGADTQYF. The CDR3 DNA sequence: TGCGCCAGCAGCCGAGGACAGGGAGGGGCAGATACGCAGTATTTT. The chain combines TRBV5-1 with TRBJ2-3; D may be TRBD1 (8 bases). Germline V gene lookup returns CDR1 SGHRS and CDR2 YFSETQ. Trimming cost V 4 bases and J 4 bases, with 16 bases left between them. The CDR3 runs 15 residues.

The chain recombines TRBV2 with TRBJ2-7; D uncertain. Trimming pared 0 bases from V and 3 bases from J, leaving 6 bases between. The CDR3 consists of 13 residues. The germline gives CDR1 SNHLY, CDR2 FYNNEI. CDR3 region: CASSEAPGYEQYF. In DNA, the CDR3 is TGTGCCAGCAGTGAAGCCCCGGGCTACGAGCAGTACTTC.

The CDR3 is CATSARREATSGKETQYF. In nucleotides, the CDR3 is TGTGCCACCAGTGCTAGGCGGGAAGCGACTAGCGGGAAAGAGACCCAGTACTTC. The genes are TRBV24-1 and TRBJ2-5, with TRBD2 matching 11 bases. This CDR3 has 18 amino acids. Germline CDR1 and CDR2: KGHDR and SFDVKD. Trimming removed 5 bases from V and 3 bases from J; junction bases left unmatched: 13.

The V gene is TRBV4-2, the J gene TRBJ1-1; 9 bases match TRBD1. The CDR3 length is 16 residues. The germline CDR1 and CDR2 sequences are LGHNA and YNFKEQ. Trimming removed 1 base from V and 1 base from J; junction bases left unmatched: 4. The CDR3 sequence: CASSQGIQGANTEAFF. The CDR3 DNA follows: TGTGCCAGCAGCCAAGGAATACAGGGGGCGAACACTGAAGCTTTCTTT.

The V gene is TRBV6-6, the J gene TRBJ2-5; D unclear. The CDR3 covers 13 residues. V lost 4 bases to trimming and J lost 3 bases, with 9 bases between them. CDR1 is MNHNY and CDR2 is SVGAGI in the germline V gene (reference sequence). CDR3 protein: CASSLISEETQYF. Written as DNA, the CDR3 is TGTGCCAGCAGTTTGATCAGCGAAGAGACCCAGTACTTC.

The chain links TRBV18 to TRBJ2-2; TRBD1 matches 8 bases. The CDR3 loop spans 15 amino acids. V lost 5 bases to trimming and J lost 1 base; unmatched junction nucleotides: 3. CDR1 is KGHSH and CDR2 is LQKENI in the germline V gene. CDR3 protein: CASSRGQENTGELFF. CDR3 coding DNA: TGTGCCAGCTCAAGGGGACAGGAGAACACCGGGGAGCTGTTTTTT.

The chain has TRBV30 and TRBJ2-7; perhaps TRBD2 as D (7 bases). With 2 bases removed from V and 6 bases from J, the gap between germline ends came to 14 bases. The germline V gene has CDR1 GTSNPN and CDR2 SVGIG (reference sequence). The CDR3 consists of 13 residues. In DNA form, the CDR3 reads TGTGCCTGGAGTAGGGGGAGGGCGTTCGAGCAGTACTTC. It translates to CAWSRGRAFEQYF.

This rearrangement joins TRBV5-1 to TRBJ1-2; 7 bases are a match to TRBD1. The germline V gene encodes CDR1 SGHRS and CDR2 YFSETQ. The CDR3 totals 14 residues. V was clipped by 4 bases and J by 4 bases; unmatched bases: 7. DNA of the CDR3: TGCGCCAGCAGCACCGGGGACAGAAGCTATGGCTACACCTTC. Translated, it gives CASSTGDRSYGYTF. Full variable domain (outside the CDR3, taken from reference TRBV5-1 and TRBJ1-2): KAGVTQTPRYLIKTRGQQVTLSCSPISGHRSVSWYQQTPGQGLQFLFEYFSETQRNKGNFPGRFSGRQFSNSRSEMNVSTLELGDSALYLCASSTGDRSYGYTFGSGTRLTVV.

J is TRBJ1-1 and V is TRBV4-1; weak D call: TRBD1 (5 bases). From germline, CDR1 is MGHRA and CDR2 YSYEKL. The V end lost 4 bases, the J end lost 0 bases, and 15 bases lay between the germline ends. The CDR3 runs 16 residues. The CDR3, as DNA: TGCGCCAGCAGCCTAAGGGGACTCCCAATGAACACTGAAGCTTTCTTT. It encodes CASSLRGLPMNTEAFF.

The DNA of the CDR3 is TGTGCCAGCTCACCGGTAATTAGAGGGACCCAGTACTTC. Its protein is CASSPVIRGTQYF. The chain joins TRBV18 to TRBJ2-5, with D unresolved. Germline CDR1 reads KGHSH; CDR2 reads LQKENI. The V and J ends lost 3 bases and 7 bases respectively, with 12 bases between them. The CDR3 consists of 13 residues.

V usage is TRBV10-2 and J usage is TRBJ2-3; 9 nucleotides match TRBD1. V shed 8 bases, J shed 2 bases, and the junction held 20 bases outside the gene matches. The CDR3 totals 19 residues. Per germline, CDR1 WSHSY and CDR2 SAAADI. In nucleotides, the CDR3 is TGCGCCAGCCGAGGGACAGGGATTACAAGGGCTGGGTACACAGATACGCAGTATTTT. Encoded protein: CASRGTGITRAGYTDTQYF.

CDR3 sequence: CASSLVDRGYGYTF. The CDR3 nucleotides are TGTGCCAGCAGCTTAGTGGACAGGGGCTATGGCTACACCTTC. The rearrangement uses TRBV7-8 and TRBJ1-2, with 9 positions matching TRBD1. This CDR3 is 14 amino acids long. Trimming took 1 base from V and 4 from J; bases not matched to a gene: 1. In germline, CDR1 is SGHVS, CDR2 FQNEAQ.

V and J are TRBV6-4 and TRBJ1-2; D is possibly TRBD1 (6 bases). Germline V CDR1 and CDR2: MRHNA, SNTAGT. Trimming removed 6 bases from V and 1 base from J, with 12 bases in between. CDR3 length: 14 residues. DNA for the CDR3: TGTGCCAGCAGAGGGGGAGGGGGTAACTATGGCTACACCTTC. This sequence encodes CASRGGGGNYGYTF.

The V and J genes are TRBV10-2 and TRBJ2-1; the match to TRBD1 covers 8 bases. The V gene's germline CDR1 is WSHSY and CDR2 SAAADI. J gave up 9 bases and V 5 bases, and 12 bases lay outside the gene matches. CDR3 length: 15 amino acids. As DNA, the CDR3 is TGCGCCAGCAGTACTGGACAGGGACTTTATGGTGAGCAGTTCTTC. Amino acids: CASSTGQGLYGEQFF.

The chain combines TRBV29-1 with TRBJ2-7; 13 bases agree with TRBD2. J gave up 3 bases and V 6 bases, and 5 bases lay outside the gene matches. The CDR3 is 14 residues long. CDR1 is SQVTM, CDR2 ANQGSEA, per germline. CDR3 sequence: CSVILAGGYYEQYF. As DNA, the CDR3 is TGCAGCGTGATACTAGCGGGGGGGTACTACGAGCAGTACTTC.

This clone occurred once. The CDR3 sequence is CASTPLGQGGGYTF. The CDR3 nucleotides read TGTGCCAGTACCCCTTTAGGACAGGGTGGTGGCTACACCTTC. The chain couples TRBV6-5 to TRBJ1-2, with 8 bases identical to TRBD1. The V and J ends lost 9 bases and 7 bases, in that order; junction bases with no gene match: 13. The V gene's germline CDR1 is MNHEY and CDR2 SVGAGI. The CDR3 length is 14 residues.

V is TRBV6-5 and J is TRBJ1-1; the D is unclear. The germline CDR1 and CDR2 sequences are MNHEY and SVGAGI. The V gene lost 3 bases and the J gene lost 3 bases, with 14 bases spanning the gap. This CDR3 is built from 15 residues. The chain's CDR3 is CASSYEVRVHTEAFF. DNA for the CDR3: TGTGCCAGCAGTTATGAGGTCCGGGTCCACACTGAAGCTTTCTTT.

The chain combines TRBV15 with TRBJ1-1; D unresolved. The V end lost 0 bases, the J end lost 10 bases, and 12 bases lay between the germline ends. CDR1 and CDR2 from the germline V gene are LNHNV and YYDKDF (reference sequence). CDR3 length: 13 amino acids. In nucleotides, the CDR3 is TGTGCCACCAGCAGAGATAAAGTAGCTGGAGCTTTCTTT. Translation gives CATSRDKVAGAFF. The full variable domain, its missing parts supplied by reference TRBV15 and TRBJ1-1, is DAMVIQNPRYQVTQFGKPVTLSCSQTLNHNVMYWYQQKSSQAPKLLFHYYDKDFNNEADTPDNFQSRRPNTSFCFLDIRSPGLGDTAMYLCATSRDKVAGAFFGQGTRLTVV.